These 2 T cell receptor beta chains were sequenced from one sample in a study of CD8 T cells in Susac syndrome. Random hexamers were used to reverse transcribe an amount of roughly 0.45 to 1 ug RNA. TCRdb reprocessed the immunoSEQ multiplex PCR reads via MiXCR and lists one record per CDR3 protein. The table has some 140,000 distinct CDR3 sequences, 95% seen once; the top ten hold 0.18%. Sample: CD8+ T cells from PBMCs. Every receptor here comes from a human donor with Susac syndrome.

The V and J genes are TRBV6-5 and TRBJ2-7, with D tentatively TRBD1 (6 bases). This CDR3 comprises 14 residues. Germline V gene data show CDR1 as MNHEY and CDR2 as SVGAGI. Trimming pared 1 base from V and 4 bases from J, leaving 11 bases between. This CDR3 reads CASSYYRVGYEQYF. DNA of the CDR3: TGTGCCAGCAGTTACTACAGGGTAGGGTACGAGCAGTACTTC.

The chain is built from TRBV5-6 and TRBJ2-3; TRBD2 matches at 8 bases. The CDR3 covers 14 residues. Germline V gene lookup returns CDR1 SGHDT and CDR2 YYEEEE. V dropped 4 bases and J dropped 4; count of bases not matched to a gene: 5. The DNA of the CDR3 is TGTGCCAGCAGCCTACCGACTAGCGCAGATACGCAGTATTTT. This translates into CASSLPTSADTQYF.